This TCR beta chain appears in the sequencing data of a study of T cells in Graves' hyperthyroidism and ophthalmopathy. Broader study findings: Blood held most thyroid clonotypes expanded above 0.001 frequency. Model output signaled ophthalmopathy a median 6.5 months ahead of onset.

Each diagnosis drew on symptoms, thyroxine, TRAb, thyroid ultrasound and orbital computed tomography findings. TCR beta CDR3 region amplification was performed from RNA transcripts. When the TCR CDR3 underwent first-round RT-PCR, the HTBI primer set was used. MiXCR, run by TCRdb on the multiplex PCR reads, gives a single entry per CDR3 protein. The sample holds about 350,000 distinct CDR3 sequences, roughly 18% seen once. The CDR3 is 13 amino acids. V lost 6 bases and J 11 bases, leaving 19 bases between the germline ends. Germline-derived CDR1 and CDR2 are MNHNS and SASEGT. Comments on this clonotype: The antigen remains unidentified.

The chain couples TRBV6-1 to TRBJ1-1; possibly TRBD1 for D (6 bases). The sequenced sample was blood. The source of this sequence is a woman aged 40 to 49 with Graves' ophthalmopathy. The CDR3 coding sequence is TGTGCCAGCAGAGAGACAGGAGGGGTTGCGGCTTTCTTT. Translated, it gives CASRETGGVAAFF.